This T cell receptor (beta chain) was retrieved from a study of T cell changes during pregnancy in multiple sclerosis (dated 2019 in TCRdb). In terms of the full investigation: In women with multiple sclerosis, the researchers looked at how the T cell repertoire shifted as pregnancy progressed.

Library preparation used the immunoSEQ multiplex PCR assay. As stored in TCRdb, this immuneACCESS dataset retains in-frame rearrangements with V and J assigned. A fraction of the clones does not appear; measured against another copy, unresolved V genes explain less than half of the discrepancy, and the remainder lacks a known reason. In this sample the table shows around 62,000 clones, around 93% of which occur a single time. About 4% of the sample rests with the top ten. There are 12 amino acids in the CDR3, from cysteine to phenylalanine inclusive. The CDR3 DNA has 36 bases and is translated from base 1. V drops 2 bases and J drops 5 bases, leaving 6 bases in between. Per the germline V gene, SGHRS is the CDR1 and YFSETQ is the CDR2. A remark on this clone: There is no known antigen for this receptor. Base qualities are not provided; no much larger clone lies one nucleotide away.

This material consisted of CD8+ T cells from peripheral blood mononuclear cells, taken in the second trimester of pregnancy. The source of this sequence is a female donor with multiple sclerosis, enrolled in a pregnancy study. Here the chain combines TRBV5-1 and TRBJ2-3; too little of a D gene remains to name it. The CDR3 protein sequence reads: CASSFRLDTQYF. The DNA is TGCGCCAGCAGCTTCAGGCTAGATACGCAGTATTTT.